This entry is about one TCR beta chain. The entry originates in a study of blood T cell repertoires in COVID-19. Germline V gene sequence: CDR1 MNHNY, CDR2 SVGAGI (reference sequence). CDR3 length equals 15 residues. Trimming cost V 2 bases and J 0 bases; bases outside gene matches: 3. The table came from immunoSEQ multiplex PCR; TCRdb's copy has only in-frame clones and leaves some out. The data contain some 290,000 clones, about 88% of them singletons. Sequences were obtained from peripheral blood. The clonotype comes from a woman in her thirties with COVID-19, enrolled during active disease. This rearrangement joins TRBV6-6 to TRBJ1-1, with 7 bases aligning to TRBD1. The CDR3 sequence: CASSYRQGMNTEAFF. The CDR3 DNA sequence: TGTGCCAGCAGTTACCGACAGGGCATGAACACTGAAGCTTTCTTT.